This T cell receptor beta chain comes out of a study of cytomegalovirus exposure and HLA in healthy donors. Study-level findings and limits: It was reported that TCR beta sequences correctly inferred the HLA-A and HLA-B alleles for most subjects. Later analysis revealed greater clonal expansion in HLA-associated TCR beta chains than in equally common others. TCR beta V- and J-gene trimming, according to a later analysis, was linked to a missense DCLRE1C variant.

The PCR was carried out with 60 Vbeta primers and 13 Jbeta primers. Only in-frame clones appear in the TCRdb table, and some are missing; sequencing was by immunoSEQ multiplex PCR. The sample consists of 190,000 or so clones, roughly four fifths of them appearing once. CDR1 is SGHAT and CDR2 is FQNNGV in the germline V gene. The CDR3 is made up of 14 amino acids. Trimming shortened V by 3 bases and J by 4 bases, and 11 bases separated the two germline ends. Points on this clone: Its antigen is not known.

Sequencing was performed on PBMCs. The source is a man over 45 in good health and CMV-seronegative. The chain has TRBV11-2 and TRBJ2-3; possible D gene TRBD2, 5 bases. The CDR3 spells CASSFELEADTQYF. In DNA form, the CDR3 reads TGTGCCAGCAGCTTCGAACTAGAGGCAGATACGCAGTATTTT.